The 20 T cell receptor beta chains given below trace back to one sample, sequenced in a study of shared clonotypes between healthy human individuals. TCRdb's table, derived via immunoSEQ multiplex PCR, lists solely in-frame clones and lacks some. Among 1.6 million or so clones, approximately 96% were seen once, and the ten largest hold 1.2%. Sequencing was performed on naive CD4+ T cells sorted from blood. Specified subset: CD45RA+ positively selected. The origin of the receptors is a man aged 30-40 years in good health.

The rearrangement joins TRBV14 to TRBJ2-6, with a tentative D call TRBD1 (6 bases). The CDR3 totals 16 residues. Trimming stripped 4 bases from V and 2 bases from J, with 12 bases between. Looked up from germline, CDR1 is SGHDN and CDR2 is FVKESK. CDR3 loop: CASSPSRGAGANVLTF. The CDR3 nucleotides are TGTGCCAGCAGCCCGTCCAGGGGCGCTGGGGCCAACGTCCTGACTTTC.

This chain joins TRBV5-1 and TRBJ2-7, with unresolved D. Germline V gives CDR1 SGHRS, CDR2 YFSETQ. Trimming removed 4 bases from V and 0 bases from J, with 17 bases in between. The CDR3 spans 16 residues. The CDR3 reads CASSPKGSPTSYEQYF. The CDR3, as DNA: TGCGCCAGCAGCCCGAAGGGAAGTCCAACCTCCTACGAGCAGTACTTC.

The rearrangement links TRBV9 to TRBJ2-7; unclear D gene. Germline V gene lookup returns CDR1 SGDLS and CDR2 YYNGEE. With 0 bases removed from V and 4 bases from J, the gap between germline ends came to 11 bases. The CDR3 length is 14 residues. The CDR3 bases are TGTGCCAGCAGCGTAGGGGCCCAGTGGTACGAGCAGTACTTC. Residues: CASSVGAQWYEQYF.

V gene TRBV7-9 combines with J gene TRBJ1-5; D not certain. The germline gives CDR1 SEHNR, CDR2 FQNEAQ (reference sequence). Trimming cost V 2 bases and J 1 base, with 3 bases left between them. The CDR3 runs to 13 residues. CDR3 in amino acids: CASSLLSNQPQHF. In DNA, the CDR3 is TGTGCCAGCAGCTTACTCAGCAATCAGCCCCAGCATTTT.

The V gene is TRBV4-1, the J gene TRBJ1-1, with D possibly matching TRBD1 (5 bases). V was clipped by 6 bases and J by 2 bases, with 19 bases between them. Germline V CDR1 and CDR2: MGHRA, YSYEKL. The CDR3 contains 16 residues. DNA for the CDR3: TGCGCCAGCAGACCAATCGGGACGCCATTCAACACTGAAGCTTTCTTT. Amino acid sequence: CASRPIGTPFNTEAFF.

This sequence joins TRBV7-2 and TRBJ2-2, with D unresolved. Deletions cut 6 bases from V and 1 base from J, with 18 bases between. The length of the CDR3 is 17 residues. Per the germline V gene, CDR1 is SGHTA and CDR2 is FQGNSA. In nucleotides, the CDR3 is TGTGCCAGCAGTGCCAGACCCCTCGGTCTGAACACCGGGGAGCTGTTTTTT. Residues: CASSARPLGLNTGELFF.

The V and J genes are TRBV18 and TRBJ1-2; no firm D call. From germline, CDR1 is KGHSH and CDR2 LQKENI. The CDR3 extends over 14 amino acids. Trimming took off 4 bases at V and 4 bases at J, with 13 bases between the two ends. CDR3 nucleotide sequence: TGTGCCAGCTCACAGACCGGGCGTTCCTATGGCTACACCTTC. This gives the protein CASSQTGRSYGYTF.

The chain links TRBV10-3 to TRBJ2-3; D uncertain. Germline V gene lookup returns CDR1 ENHRY and CDR2 SYGVKD. There are 13 residues in the CDR3. Deletions cut 2 bases from V and 5 bases from J, with 8 bases between. The CDR3 sequence is CAISEDSLDTQYF. The CDR3 coding sequence is TGTGCCATCAGTGAGGACTCATTAGATACGCAGTATTTT.

The chain recombines TRBV5-4 with TRBJ2-7, with 9 bases identical to TRBD1. Germline V CDR1 and CDR2: SGHNT, YYREEE (reference sequence). V lost 1 base to trimming and J lost 2 bases; unmatched junction nucleotides: 4. CDR3 size: 15 residues. The CDR3 is CASSLRTGEAYEQYF. For the CDR3, the DNA is TGTGCCAGCAGCTTGAGGACAGGGGAGGCCTACGAGCAGTACTTC.

The CDR3 coding sequence is TGCGCCAGCACCTCGACAGTGGACACTGAAGCTTTCTTT. It is translated as CASTSTVDTEAFF. This chain connects TRBV5-1 to TRBJ1-1; maybe TRBD1 (5 bases). Per germline, CDR1 SGHRS and CDR2 YFSETQ. The V end was cut by 6 bases, the J end by 3 bases, with 12 bases between. The CDR3 is 13 residues long.

The rearrangement uses TRBV23-1 and TRBJ2-2; a weak D match, TRBD2 (6 bases). TRBV23-1 is placed among ORFs of uncertain function. V was shortened by 1 base and J by 4 bases, with 19 bases between the two germline ends. The CDR3 extends over 18 amino acids. The CDR3 region has the DNA TGCGCCAGCAGTCAATTGAGGGTCCGGGGGTCGGCCACCGGGGAGCTGTTTTTT. It yields the protein CASSQLRVRGSATGELFF.

This chain joins TRBV30 and TRBJ2-3; D ambiguous. Trimming removed 3 bases at V and 4 bases at J, with 11 bases between. This CDR3 has 13 amino acids. The V gene's germline CDR1 is GTSNPN and CDR2 SVGIG (reference sequence). CDR3 nucleotide sequence: TGTGCCTGGAGCGAAGGTAGCCCAGATACGCAGTATTTT. This sequence encodes CAWSEGSPDTQYF.

The CDR3 is CASSLTGTVLGAAEAFF. The CDR3 coding sequence is TGTGCCAGCAGCTTGACCGGGACAGTCCTAGGAGCTGCTGAAGCTTTCTTT. This chain uses TRBV5-4 with TRBJ1-1, with 7 bases identical to TRBD1. The ends lost 1 base at V and 6 bases at J; junction bases unmatched: 15. CDR3 length: 17 amino acids. Per the germline V gene, CDR1 is SGHNT and CDR2 is YYREEE (reference sequence).

This chain joins TRBV9 and TRBJ2-1; perhaps TRBD1 as D (6 bases). Germline V lookup: CDR1 SGDLS, CDR2 YYNGEE. Trimming pared 4 bases from V and 8 bases from J, leaving 16 bases between. The CDR3 has 14 amino acids. CDR3 residues: CASSPGPNRDEQFF. The DNA for the CDR3 is TGTGCCAGCAGCCCGGGCCCTAACAGGGATGAGCAGTTCTTC.

This clone appeared once. The chain couples TRBV5-1 to TRBJ1-1, with a weak D call TRBD1 (6 bases). This CDR3 has 15 amino acids. The germline gives CDR1 SGHRS, CDR2 YFSETQ. The V end lost 2 bases, the J end lost 0 bases, and 11 bases lay between the germline ends. CDR3 in DNA: TGCGCCAGCAGCTTCGTAGGGACATTGAACACTGAAGCTTTCTTT. It translates to CASSFVGTLNTEAFF.

The chain links TRBV19 to TRBJ2-7, with 8 bases lining up with TRBD2. Germline assignment: CDR1 LNHDA and CDR2 SQIVND (reference sequence). V dropped 11 bases and J dropped 5; count of bases not matched to a gene: 26. CDR3 length: 18 residues. In nucleotides, the CDR3 is TGTGCCTCCCGAGGGAGACAGAATTACGGGACTAGTCTCGACGAGCAGTACTTC. This sequence encodes CASRGRQNYGTSLDEQYF.

The chain joins TRBV11-3 to TRBJ2-7; tentatively, D is TRBD2 (6 bases). Germline CDR1 and CDR2: SGHNT and YENEEA. The CDR3 consists of 15 residues. V dropped 5 bases and J dropped 5 bases, with 19 bases sitting between them. The CDR3, as DNA: TGTGCCAGCAGCCGAGGAGGGGTACTACCGGACGAGCAGTACTTC. Amino acid sequence: CASSRGGVLPDEQYF.

DNA of the CDR3: TGCAGTGCCACCCAAACCCAGGGACAGTACTTC. Translating gives CSATQTQGQYF. J is TRBJ2-7 and V is TRBV20-1; weak D call: TRBD1 (5 bases). Germline lookup yields CDR1 DFQATT and CDR2 SNEGSKA (reference sequence). The germline V and J ends were trimmed by 6 bases and 10 bases, with 16 bases remaining between them. This CDR3 contains 11 residues.

The chain employs TRBV6-6 and TRBJ1-3; 10 nucleotides agree with TRBD1. The CDR3 is made up of 16 amino acids. V was pared by 5 bases and J by 1 base, with 5 bases of the junction left unmatched. The germline V gene encodes CDR1 MNHNY and CDR2 SVGAGI (reference sequence). The CDR3 DNA reads TGTGCCAGCAGTAACCGGGACAGGGGTTCTGGAAACACCATATATTTT. Translating it yields CASSNRDRGSGNTIYF.

Here the CDR3 reads CASSHHQGTTNEKLFF. The CDR3 nucleotides read TGTGCCAGCAGTCACCACCAGGGGACAACTAATGAAAAACTGTTTTTT. This rearrangement joins TRBV28 to TRBJ1-4, with D tentatively TRBD1 (6 bases). V was shortened by 5 bases and J by 0 bases, with 13 bases between the two germline ends. This CDR3 comprises 16 residues. The germline V gene encodes CDR1 MDHEN and CDR2 SYDVKM.